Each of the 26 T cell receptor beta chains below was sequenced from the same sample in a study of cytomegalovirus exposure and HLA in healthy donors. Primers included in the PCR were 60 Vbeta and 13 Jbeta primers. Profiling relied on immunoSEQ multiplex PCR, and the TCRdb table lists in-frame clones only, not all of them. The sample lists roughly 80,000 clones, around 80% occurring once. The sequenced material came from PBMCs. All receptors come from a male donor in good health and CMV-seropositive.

The CDR3 loop is CASSQYMNTGELFF. DNA for the CDR3: TGCGCCAGCAGCCAATACATGAACACCGGGGAGCTGTTTTTT. J is TRBJ2-2 and V is TRBV4-3; D unresolved. Germline V CDR1 and CDR2: LGHNA, YSLEER. CDR3 length: 14 residues. V lost 2 bases, J lost 1 base, and 5 bases lay in between.

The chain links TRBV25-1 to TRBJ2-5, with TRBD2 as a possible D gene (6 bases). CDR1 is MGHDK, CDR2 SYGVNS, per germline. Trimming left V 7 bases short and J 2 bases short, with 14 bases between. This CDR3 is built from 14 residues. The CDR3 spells CASNGGAGQETQYF. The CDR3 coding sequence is TGTGCCAGCAACGGAGGGGCAGGGCAAGAGACCCAGTACTTC. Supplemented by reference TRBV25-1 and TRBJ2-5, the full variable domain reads EADIYQTPRYLVIGTGKKITLECSQTMGHDKMYWYQQDPGMELHLIHYSYGVNSTEKGDLSSESTVSRIRTEHFPLTLESARPSHTSQYLCASNGGAGQETQYFGPGTRLLVL.

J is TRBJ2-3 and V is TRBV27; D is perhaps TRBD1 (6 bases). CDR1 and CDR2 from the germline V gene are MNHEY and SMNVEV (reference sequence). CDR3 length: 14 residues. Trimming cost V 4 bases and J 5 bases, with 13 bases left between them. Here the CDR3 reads CASSSLLQGDTQYF. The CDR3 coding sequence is TGTGCCAGCAGTTCCCTCTTACAGGGAGATACGCAGTATTTT.

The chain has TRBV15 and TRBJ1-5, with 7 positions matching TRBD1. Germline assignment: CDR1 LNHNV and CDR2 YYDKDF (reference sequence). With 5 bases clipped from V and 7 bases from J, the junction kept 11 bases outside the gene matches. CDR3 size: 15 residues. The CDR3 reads CATSPTGIRGQPQHF. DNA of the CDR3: TGTGCCACCAGCCCGACAGGGATAAGGGGCCAGCCCCAGCATTTT.

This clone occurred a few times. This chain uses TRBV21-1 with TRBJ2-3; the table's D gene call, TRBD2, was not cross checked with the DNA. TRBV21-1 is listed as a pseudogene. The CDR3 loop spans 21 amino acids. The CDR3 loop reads CASSNTVTSGKTLYCTDTQYF. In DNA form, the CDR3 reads TGTGCCAGCAGCAATACCGTGACTAGCGGGAAGACCCTTTACTGCACAGATACGCAGTATTTT.

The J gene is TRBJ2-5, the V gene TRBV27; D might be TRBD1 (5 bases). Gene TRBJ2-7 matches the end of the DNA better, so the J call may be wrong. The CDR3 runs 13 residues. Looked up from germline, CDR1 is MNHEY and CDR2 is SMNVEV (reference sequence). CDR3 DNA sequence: TGTGCCAGCAGTTTGGTCAGGGACTACGAGCAGTACTTC. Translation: CASSLVRDYEQYF.

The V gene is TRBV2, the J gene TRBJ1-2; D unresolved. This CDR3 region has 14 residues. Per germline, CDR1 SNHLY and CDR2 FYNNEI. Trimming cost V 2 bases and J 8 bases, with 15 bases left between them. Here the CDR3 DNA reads TGTGCCAGCAGTGAAAAGCGGGCTTCGGGGGGCTACACCTTC. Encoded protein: CASSEKRASGGYTF.

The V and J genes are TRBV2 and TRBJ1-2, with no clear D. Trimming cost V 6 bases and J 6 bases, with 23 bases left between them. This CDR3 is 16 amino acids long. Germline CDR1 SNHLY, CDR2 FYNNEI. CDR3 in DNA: TGTGCCAGCAGGCTGGGCGGAGCTTGGAGGGCCGATGGCTACACCTTC. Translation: CASRLGGAWRADGYTF.

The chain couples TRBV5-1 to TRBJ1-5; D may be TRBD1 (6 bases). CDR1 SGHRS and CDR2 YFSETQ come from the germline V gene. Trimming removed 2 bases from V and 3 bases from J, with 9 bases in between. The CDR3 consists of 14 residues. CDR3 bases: TGCGCCAGCAGCTTACAGGGCGACAATCAGCCCCAGCATTTT. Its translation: CASSLQGDNQPQHF.

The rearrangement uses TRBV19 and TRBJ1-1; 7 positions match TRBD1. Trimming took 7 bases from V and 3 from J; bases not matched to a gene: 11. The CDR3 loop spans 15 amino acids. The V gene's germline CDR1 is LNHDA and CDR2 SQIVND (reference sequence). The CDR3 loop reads CASITTGFSHTEAFF. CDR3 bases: TGTGCCAGTATCACGACAGGGTTTTCACACACTGAAGCTTTCTTT.

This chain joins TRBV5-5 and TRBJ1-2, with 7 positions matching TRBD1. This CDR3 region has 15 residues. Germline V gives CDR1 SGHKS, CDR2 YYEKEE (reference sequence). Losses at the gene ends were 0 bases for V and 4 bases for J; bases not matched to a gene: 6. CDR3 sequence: CASSLGQGVGYGYTF. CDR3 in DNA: TGTGCCAGCAGCTTGGGTCAGGGGGTAGGCTATGGCTACACCTTC.

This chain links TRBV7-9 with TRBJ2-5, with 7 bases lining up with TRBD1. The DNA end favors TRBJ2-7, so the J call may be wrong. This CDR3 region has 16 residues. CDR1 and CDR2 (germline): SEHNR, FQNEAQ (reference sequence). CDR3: CASSFSQGSTSYEQYF. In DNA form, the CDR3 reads TGTGCCAGCAGCTTTTCACAGGGGTCTACCTCCTACGAGCAGTACTTC.

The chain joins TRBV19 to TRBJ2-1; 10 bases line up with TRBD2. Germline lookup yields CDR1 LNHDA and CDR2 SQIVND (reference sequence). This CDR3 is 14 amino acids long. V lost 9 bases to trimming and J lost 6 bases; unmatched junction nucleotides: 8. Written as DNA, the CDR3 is TGTGCCAGCGCTACTAGCGGGAATTTCAATGAGCAGTTCTTC. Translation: CASATSGNFNEQFF.

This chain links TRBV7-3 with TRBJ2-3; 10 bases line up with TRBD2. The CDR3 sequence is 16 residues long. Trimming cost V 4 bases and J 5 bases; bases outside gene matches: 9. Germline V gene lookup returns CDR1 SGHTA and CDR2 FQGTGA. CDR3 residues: CASSSLAGGSRDTQYF. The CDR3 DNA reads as TGTGCCAGCAGCTCGTTAGCGGGAGGATCTCGAGATACGCAGTATTTT.

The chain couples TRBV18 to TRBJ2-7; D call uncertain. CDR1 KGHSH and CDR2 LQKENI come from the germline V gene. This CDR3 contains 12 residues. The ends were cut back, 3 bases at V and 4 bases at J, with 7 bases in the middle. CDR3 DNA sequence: TGTGCCAGCTCACCGGGCAGATACGAGCAGTACTTC. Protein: CASSPGRYEQYF.

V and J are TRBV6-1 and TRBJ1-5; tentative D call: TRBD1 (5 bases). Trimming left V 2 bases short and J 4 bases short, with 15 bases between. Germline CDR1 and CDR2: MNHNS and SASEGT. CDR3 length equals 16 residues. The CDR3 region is CASSELRQGINQPQHF. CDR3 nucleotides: TGTGCCAGCAGTGAATTGCGGCAGGGCATTAATCAGCCCCAGCATTTT.

CDR3 in amino acids: CASGWAPTEGGYNEQFF. Here the CDR3 DNA reads TGTGCTAGTGGTTGGGCCCCGACTGAAGGGGGCTACAATGAGCAGTTCTTC. The chain uses TRBV12-5 and TRBJ2-1, with a possible D match to TRBD1 (6 bases). Trimming pared 4 bases from V and 3 bases from J, leaving 19 bases between. The CDR3 loop spans 17 amino acids. Germline V gene lookup returns CDR1 LGHNT and CDR2 FRNRAP.

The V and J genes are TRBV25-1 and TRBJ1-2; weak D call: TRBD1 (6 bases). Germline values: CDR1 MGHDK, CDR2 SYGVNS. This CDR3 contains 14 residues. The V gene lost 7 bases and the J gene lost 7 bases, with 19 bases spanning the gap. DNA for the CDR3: TGTGCCAGCACAACAGGGTCTGAGGTTCGTGGCTACACCTTC. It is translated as CASTTGSEVRGYTF.

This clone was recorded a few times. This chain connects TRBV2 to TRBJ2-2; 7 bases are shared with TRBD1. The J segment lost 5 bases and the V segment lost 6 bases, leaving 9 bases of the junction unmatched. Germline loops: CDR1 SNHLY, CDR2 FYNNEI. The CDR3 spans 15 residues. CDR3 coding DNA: TGTGCCAGCAGGGCCCGGGACAGCAGAACCGGGGAGCTGTTTTTT. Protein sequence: CASRARDSRTGELFF.

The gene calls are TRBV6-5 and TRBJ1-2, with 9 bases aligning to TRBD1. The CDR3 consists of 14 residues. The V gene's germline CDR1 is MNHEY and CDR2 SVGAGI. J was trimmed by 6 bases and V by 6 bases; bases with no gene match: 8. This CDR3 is CASRETGGGHGYTF. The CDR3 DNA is TGTGCCAGCAGAGAGACAGGGGGTGGCCATGGCTACACCTTC.

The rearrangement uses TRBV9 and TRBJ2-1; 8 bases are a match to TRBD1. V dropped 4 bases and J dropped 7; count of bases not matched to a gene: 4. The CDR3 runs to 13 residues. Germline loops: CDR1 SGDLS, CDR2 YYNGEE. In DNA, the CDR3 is TGTGCCAGCAGCCCCAGGACAGGGAATGAGCAGTTCTTC. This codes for CASSPRTGNEQFF.

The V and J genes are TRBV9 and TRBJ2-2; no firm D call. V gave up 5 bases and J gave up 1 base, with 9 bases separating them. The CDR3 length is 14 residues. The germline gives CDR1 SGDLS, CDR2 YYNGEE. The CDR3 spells CASRPQENTGELFF. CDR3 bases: TGTGCCAGCAGGCCCCAGGAGAACACCGGGGAGCTGTTTTTT.

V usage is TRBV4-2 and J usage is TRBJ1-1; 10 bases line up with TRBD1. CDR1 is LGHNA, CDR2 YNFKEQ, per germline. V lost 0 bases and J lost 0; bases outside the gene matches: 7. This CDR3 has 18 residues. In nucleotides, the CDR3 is TGTGCCAGCAGCCAAGATCGCGACAGGGGGCGATTGAACACTGAAGCTTTCTTT. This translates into CASSQDRDRGRLNTEAFF.

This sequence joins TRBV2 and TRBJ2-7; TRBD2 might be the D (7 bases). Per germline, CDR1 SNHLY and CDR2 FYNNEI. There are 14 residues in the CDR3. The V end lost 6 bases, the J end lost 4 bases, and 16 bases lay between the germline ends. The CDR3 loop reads CASRGARGGYEQYF. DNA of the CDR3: TGTGCCAGCAGGGGGGCGAGGGGGGGATACGAGCAGTACTTC. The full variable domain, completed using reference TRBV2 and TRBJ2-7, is EPEVTQTPSHQVTQMGQEVILRCVPISNHLYFYWYRQILGQKVEFLVSFYNNEISEKSEIFDDQFSVERPDGSNFTLKIRSTKLEDSAMYFCASRGARGGYEQYFGPGTRLTVT.

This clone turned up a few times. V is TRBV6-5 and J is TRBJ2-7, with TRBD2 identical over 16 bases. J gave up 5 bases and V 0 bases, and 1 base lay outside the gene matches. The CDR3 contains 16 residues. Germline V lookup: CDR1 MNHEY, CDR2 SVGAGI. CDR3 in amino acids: CASSYSGLAGGDEQYF. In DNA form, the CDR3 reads TGTGCCAGCAGTTACTCGGGACTAGCGGGAGGGGACGAGCAGTACTTC.

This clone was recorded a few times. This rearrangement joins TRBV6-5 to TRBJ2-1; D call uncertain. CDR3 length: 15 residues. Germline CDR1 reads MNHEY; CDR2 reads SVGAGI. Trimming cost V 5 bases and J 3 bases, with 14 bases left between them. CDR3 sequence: CASSRAGFDYNEQFF. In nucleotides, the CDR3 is TGTGCCAGCAGTAGAGCCGGGTTCGACTACAATGAGCAGTTCTTC.